Here is one TCR beta chain with its context. The antigen remains unidentified. Using immunoSEQ multiplex PCR, the repertoire was profiled, and TCRdb retains in-frame clones only, with some absent. The top ten clones hold roughly 1.8% of a sample with about 210,000 clones, roughly 94% of them seen once. The CDR3 is 13 residues long. Trimming left V 0 bases short and J 1 base short, with 4 bases between. Germline V gene sequence: CDR1 SGDLS, CDR2 YYNGEE. The data belong to a study of T cell responses to AZD1222 COVID-19 vaccine. Study-level findings and limits: The donor group comprised mostly white British people and more females; the analysis possibly underestimated clonal diversity. Spike regions recognized by vaccine-associated CD4 TCRs spanned the protein, led by 160-218 and 743-854. Only six individuals given AZD1222 were seropositive at baseline.

The rearrangement links TRBV9 to TRBJ1-1; D gene ambiguous. The TCR comes from an adult who received the MenACWY meningococcal vaccine as a control. The sequencing used peripheral blood, collected 28 days after the second dose of the MenACWY control vaccine. CDR3 loop: CASSVDANTEAFF. CDR3 DNA sequence: TGTGCCAGCAGCGTAGATGCGAACACTGAAGCTTTCTTT.